This T cell receptor beta chain comes out of a study of TIL therapy for anti-PD-1-resistant metastatic lung cancer. Study context: Patients had a median age of about 50 years (range about 35-80). Findings of the study overall: After infusion, TIL clonotypes partly replaced peripheral T cells and declined over months. Patients were highly selected, enriched for treatment-naive, never-smoker and oncogene-addicted cases.

The time point denotes: pre-treatment sample, taken before nivolumab and TIL therapy. The immunoSEQ assay was v3. The assay was immunoSEQ multiplex PCR, and TCRdb's table has in-frame clones only and misses some. The sample contains roughly 58,000 clones, 70% to 90% of which appear only once. V lost 2 bases and J 4 bases, leaving 9 bases between the germline ends. Germline-derived CDR1 and CDR2 are SGHNT and YYREEE (reference sequence). This CDR3 region has 13 residues. On this clone itself: The antigen is not known.

The sample in question was blood, obtained at baseline. This clonotype was sampled from a person aged 25 to 85 with non-small cell lung cancer. This chain uses TRBV5-4 with TRBJ1-1; D might be TRBD1 (6 bases). The CDR3 DNA follows: TGTGCCAGCAGCTTCGGAGGGGGCACTGAAGCTTTCTTT. It specifies CASSFGGGTEAFF. Full variable domain (rest looked up from reference TRBV5-4 and TRBJ1-1): ETGVTQSPTHLIKTRGQQVTLRCSSQSGHNTVSWYQQALGQGPQFIFQYYREEENGRGNFPPRFSGLQFPNYSSELNVNALELDDSALYLCASSFGGGTEAFFGQGTRLTVV.